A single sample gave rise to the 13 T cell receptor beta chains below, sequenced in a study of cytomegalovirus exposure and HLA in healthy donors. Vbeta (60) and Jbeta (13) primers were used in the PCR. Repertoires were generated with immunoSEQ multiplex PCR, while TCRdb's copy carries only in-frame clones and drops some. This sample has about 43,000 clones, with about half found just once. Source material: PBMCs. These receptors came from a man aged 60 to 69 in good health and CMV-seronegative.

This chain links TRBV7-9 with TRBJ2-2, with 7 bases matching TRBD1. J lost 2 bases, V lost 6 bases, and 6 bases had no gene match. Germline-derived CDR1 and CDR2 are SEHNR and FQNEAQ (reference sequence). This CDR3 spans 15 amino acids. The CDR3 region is CASRPGTANTGELFF. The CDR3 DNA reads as TGTGCCAGCAGGCCCGGGACAGCAAACACCGGGGAGCTGTTTTTT.

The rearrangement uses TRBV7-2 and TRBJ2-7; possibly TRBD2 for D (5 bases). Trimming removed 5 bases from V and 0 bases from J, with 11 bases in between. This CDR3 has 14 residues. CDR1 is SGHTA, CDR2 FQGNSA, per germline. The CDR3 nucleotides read TGTGCCAGCAGCGCCCCGGGATTCTCCTACGAGCAGTACTTC. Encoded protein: CASSAPGFSYEQYF.

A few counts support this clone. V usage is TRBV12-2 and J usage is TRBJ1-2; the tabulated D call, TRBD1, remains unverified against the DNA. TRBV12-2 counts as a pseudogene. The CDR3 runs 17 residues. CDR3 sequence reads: CASRLAPGTGFRDGYTF. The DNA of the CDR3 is TGTGCAAGTCGCTTAGCGCCTGGGACAGGGTTTCGGGATGGCTACACCTTC.

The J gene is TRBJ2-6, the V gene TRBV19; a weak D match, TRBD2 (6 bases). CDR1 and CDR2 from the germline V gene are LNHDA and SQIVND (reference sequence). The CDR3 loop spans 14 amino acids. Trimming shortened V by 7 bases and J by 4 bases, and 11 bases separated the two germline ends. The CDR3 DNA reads TGTGCCAGTACCGGGACTCCCGGGGCCAACGTCCTGACTTTC. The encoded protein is CASTGTPGANVLTF.

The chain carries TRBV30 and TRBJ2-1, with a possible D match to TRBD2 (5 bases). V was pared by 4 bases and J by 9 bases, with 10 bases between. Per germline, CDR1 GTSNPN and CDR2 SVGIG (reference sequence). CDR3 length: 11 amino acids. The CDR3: CAWTPGTEQFF. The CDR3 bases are TGTGCCTGGACCCCGGGAACTGAGCAGTTCTTC.

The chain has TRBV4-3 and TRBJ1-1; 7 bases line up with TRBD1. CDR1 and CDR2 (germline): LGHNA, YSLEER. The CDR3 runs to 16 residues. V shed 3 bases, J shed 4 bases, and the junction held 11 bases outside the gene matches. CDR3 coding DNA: TGCGCCAGCAGCCACAGGGCAACAGGGGCCCCCACTGAAGCTTTCTTT. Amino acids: CASSHRATGAPTEAFF.

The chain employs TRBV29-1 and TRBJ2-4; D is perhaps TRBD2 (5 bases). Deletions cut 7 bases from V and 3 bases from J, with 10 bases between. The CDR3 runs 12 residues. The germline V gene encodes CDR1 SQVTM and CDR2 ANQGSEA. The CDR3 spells CSGLRGKNIQYF. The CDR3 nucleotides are TGCAGCGGTCTCCGGGGCAAAAACATTCAGTACTTC.

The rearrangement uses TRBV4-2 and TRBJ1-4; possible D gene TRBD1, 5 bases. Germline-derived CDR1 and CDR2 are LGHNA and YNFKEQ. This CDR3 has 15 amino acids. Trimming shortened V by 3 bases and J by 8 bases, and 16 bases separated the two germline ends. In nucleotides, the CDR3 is TGTGCCAGCAGCCATACGGAGGGGAAGAGGGAAAAACTGTTTTTT. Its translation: CASSHTEGKREKLFF.

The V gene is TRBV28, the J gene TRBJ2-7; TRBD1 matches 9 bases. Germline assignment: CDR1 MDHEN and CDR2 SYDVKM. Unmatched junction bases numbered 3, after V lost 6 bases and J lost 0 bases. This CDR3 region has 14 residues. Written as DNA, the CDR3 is TGTGCCAGCAGCCTGACAGGGGGCTCCTACGAGCAGTACTTC. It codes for CASSLTGGSYEQYF.

In DNA form, the CDR3 reads TGTGCCAGCAGCGTCTCGGGACTAGCGCAGTTCTTC. This gives the protein CASSVSGLAQFF. The V call is TRBV9, the J call TRBJ2-1, with 9 bases lining up with TRBD2. The CDR3 runs to 12 residues. Germline V gene data show CDR1 as SGDLS and CDR2 as YYNGEE. V lost 2 bases and J lost 12; bases outside the gene matches: 3. Supplemented by reference TRBV9 and TRBJ2-1, the full variable domain reads DSGVTQTPKHLITATGQRVTLRCSPRSGDLSVYWYQQSLDQGLQFLIQYYNGEERAKGNILERFSAQQFPDLHSELNLSSLELGDSALYFCASSVSGLAQFFGPGTRLTVL.

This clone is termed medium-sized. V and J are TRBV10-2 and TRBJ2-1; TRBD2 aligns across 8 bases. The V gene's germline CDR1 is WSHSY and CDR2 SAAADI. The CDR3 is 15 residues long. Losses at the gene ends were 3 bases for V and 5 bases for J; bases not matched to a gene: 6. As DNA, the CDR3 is TGCGCCAGCAGTGATCTAGCGGGCCTTGACAATGAGCAGTTCTTC. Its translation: CASSDLAGLDNEQFF.

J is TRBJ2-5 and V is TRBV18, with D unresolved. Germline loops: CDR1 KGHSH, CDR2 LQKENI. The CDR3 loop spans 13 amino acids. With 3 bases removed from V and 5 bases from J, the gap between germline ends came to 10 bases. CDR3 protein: CASSPIQTETQYF. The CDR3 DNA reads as TGTGCCAGCTCACCGATACAGACGGAGACCCAGTACTTC.

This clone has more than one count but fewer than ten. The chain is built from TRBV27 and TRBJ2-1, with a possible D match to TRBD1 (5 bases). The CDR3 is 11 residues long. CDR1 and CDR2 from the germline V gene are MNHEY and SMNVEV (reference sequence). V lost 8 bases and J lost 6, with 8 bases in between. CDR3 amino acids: CASLRGNEQFF. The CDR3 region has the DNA TGTGCCAGCCTTAGGGGCAATGAGCAGTTCTTC.